This T cell receptor beta chain comes out of a study of blood T cells in healthy people across ages (dated by TCRdb to the mid-2010s). With regard to the full study: In model experiments, roughly one uniquely barcoded TCR beta cDNA molecule per two T cells was captured by template switching. The study measured age-related changes in TCR beta repertoire diversity using deep sequencing normalized with unique cDNA molecular identifiers. The donors were split into four age groups: young (average around 15 years), middle-aged (around 40), aged (approximately 60) and long-lived (approximately 89). Two additional independent replicas of 1 million unique cDNA reads from the same blood draw were analyzed for two donors (one aged 18 to 30 and one aged 80 or older). Beyond this particular receptor, the publication reports: Estimates of total diversity based on one million sequenced T cells were considered lower bounds and underestimates. Compared with the aged group, the long-lived group had more naive CD4+ T cells, fewer expanded clones and increased TCR diversity, suggesting age selection. Bulk unsorted PBMC profiling prevented conclusive comparison of naive and antigen-experienced compartments. The CMV infection status of donors was not known, potentially confounding age-related changes in expanded clonotypes. Observed TCR beta diversity per million T cells fell roughly linearly with age, and a significant reduction was already apparent by age around 36. There was a strong correlation between observed TCR beta diversity and the percentage of naive T cells measured by flow cytometry.

Receptor amplification or capture employed 5' RACE. Reads for this sample came from an Illumina HiSeq 2500. A second PCR of roughly 6 to 12 cycles was performed with a sample-barcoded 5' primer and a J-beta primer mix. Each TCR beta cDNA molecule received a unique molecular identifier from a template-switch 5' adaptor carrying 12 random nucleotides. Each sample yielded at least 3 million CDR3-containing paired-end reads. First-strand cDNA synthesis was performed from all RNA using the Mint cDNA synthesis kit, with priming by a TRBC-specific oligonucleotide. All cDNA was treated with uracil-DNA glycosylase and then went through a first 18-cycle PCR with the universal primers M1SS and BC2_uni_R. Turning to the authors' computational methods: Normalization of each sample was performed by random selection of 1 million high-quality reads, each carrying a distinct molecular identifier. Instead of being binned into consensus sequences, reads with shared molecular identifiers were discarded. MiTCR, with a Q25 quality threshold and the strictest error-elimination algorithm, was used for CDR3 identification, clonotype clustering and error correction. A nonparametric unseen species model with Euler transformation was used to estimate a lower bound on total TCR beta diversity. TCRdb's own reprocessing of the public reads used fastp at Q25 and MiXCR and kept productive beta chains. Merged by CDR3 protein, the rows form single entries marked with the most common genes and DNA. The V and J calls come from TCRdb's annotation, not from the publication. Here the sample has some 800,000 distinct CDR3 sequences; around 25% occur a single time. Of the sample, roughly 3.8% falls within the top ten clones.

Counted from cysteine to phenylalanine, this CDR3 has 15 amino acids. CDR3 DNA is the only sequence kept; it has 45 bases, read in frame from the first base. According to the germline V gene, CDR1 reads SGHDN and CDR2 reads FVKESK. The germline V end is reduced by 3 bases and the J end by 8 bases; junction bases left unmatched: 3. Systemically healthy Caucasian individuals from Russia, approximately 39 in total and aged roughly 6 to 100 years, were included as donors. Approximately 9 milliliters of peripheral blood were collected from each donor into EDTA-treated Vacutainer tubes. PBMCs were isolated by Ficoll-Paque density-gradient centrifugation, with at least 6 million obtained per sample. Total RNA was extracted from PBMCs with Trizol reagent, with at least 5 micrograms obtained per sample. For every donor, flow cytometry on a PBMC aliquot measured the percentage of naive CD45RAhigh/CD27high T cells.

A word on this clonotype: Its antigen target is currently unknown. Per-base qualities were not stored, and no clone one base away is much larger.

This same sample was also part of a study on T cells of mothers and their children. As that second study puts it: Donors were nine systemically healthy Caucasian individuals: three mothers and their six children. cDNA synthesis used all of the extracted RNA, with approximately 1.4 ug of RNA in each 15 ul reaction. In the second PCR, the M1S primer added sample barcodes and 2-4 random nucleotides. Over 8 million TCR beta CDR3 reads were obtained for each mother, and millions of reads were obtained for each child. Thymic selection similarly shapes TCR recombination output in related and unrelated pairs, with minor effect from inherited differences. Normalized repertoire overlap in related mother-child pairs was always slightly higher than in unrelated mother-child pairs, but the difference was never significant. Persistent microchimeric T cell clones were not detected, at a sensitivity of approximately 93 clones per million clonotypes. To look for features that set related mother-child pairs apart from unrelated individuals, the researchers ran deep NGS to compare the TCR beta repertoires of mothers and children. The mean age was about 38 +/- 4 years for the mothers and around 10 +/- 4 years for the children. After adapters were ligated using NEBNext reagents, the libraries underwent 100+100 nt paired-end sequencing on an Illumina HiSeq 2000. Mother and child libraries were prepared a month apart and sequenced in separate runs to prevent cross-contamination. Between roughly 450,000 and 2,000,000 distinct TCR beta clonotypes were identified per donor. Naive TCR beta clonotypes were estimated from low-frequency clonotypes matched to each donor's FACS-determined naive share, without sorting.

The receptor's source is a boy aged 5-17 years in good health. The V and J genes are TRBV14 and TRBJ2-3, with 15 junctional bases fitting TRBD2. The material sequenced was blood. For the CDR3, the sequence is CASSQGLAGGSTQYF. The nucleotides read TGTGCCAGCAGCCAGGGACTAGCGGGGGGCTCTACGCAGTATTTT. Reference TRBV14 and TRBJ2-3 proteins supply the regions before and after the CDR3; the full variable domain is: EAGVTQFPSHSVIEKGQTVTLRCDPISGHDNLYWYRRVMGKEIKFLLHFVKESKQDESGMPNNRFLAERTGGTYSTLKVQPAELEDSGVYFCASSQGLAGGSTQYFGPGTRLTVL.